This T cell receptor beta chain was sequenced during a study of blood T cell repertoires in COVID-19 (dated by TCRdb to the early 2020s). With respect to the entire study: Samples from collaborators originated in the United States, Italy and Spain and spanned both the acute and convalescent phases of COVID-19. The material from the prospective study consisted of cDNA or gDNA derived from T cells, B-cell-depleted T cells, or PBMCs. Deeply sampled blood TCRbeta repertoires from subjects exposed to, actively infected with, or recovered from COVID-19 were included in the dataset. A freely available public database, intended as a resource for researchers studying the immune response to SARS-CoV-2, is where the repertoires were released. Samples were obtained from the ongoing ImmuneRACE study (first 160 participants) and from about 1,300 subjects provided by 6 global collaborators. Nearly every sample came with metadata listing a de-identified subject ID, COVID-19 status, age in years and sex. Where HLA class I and class II types were available, the types were taken from metadata supplied by the sample provider, not from assay-based typing.

The CDR3 runs 16 residues from the cysteine to the phenylalanine. CDR3 DNA only is kept here, 48 bases in frame from base 1. CDR1 and CDR2 (MRHNA, SNTAGT) derive from the germline V gene. The germline V and J ends show losses of 3 bases and 6 bases respectively, and no gene match explains 10 bases of the junction. The full study reports these points: The quantity of clinical and demographic metadata differed by source and by participant and was supplied without curation.

In the case of this clone: It has no known antigen specificity. The input lacks base qualities; no much larger clone sits a single base away.

Collaborating institutions collected whole blood in K2EDTA tubes following their own protocols. For TCRbeta analysis, collaborator samples were shipped as frozen whole blood, as isolated PBMCs, or as DNA extracted from either sample type. The immunoSEQ Assay, a bias-controlled multiplex PCR, was used to amplify TCRbeta CDR3 regions from genomic DNA. From the authors' description of their analysis: Nucleated cell counts per sample were estimated from amplification of reference gene primers within the assay. To quantify the absolute abundance of each unique TCRbeta CDR3 rearrangement, sequence reads were collapsed and filtered. For each sample, productive Simpson clonality was calculated as the square root of Simpson's diversity index across productive rearrangements. TCRdb mirrors the immuneACCESS table, restricted to in-frame sequences. Some clones are absent from its copies; in checked studies, under half trace to an unresolved V gene, and the reason for the others is unknown. The V and J calls and the clone size are those of that table, but D and trimming were determined from the DNA. This sample lists roughly 41,000 clones; more than 75% were detected once. The ten largest clonotypes hold more than 4.5% of the sample.

This clonotype was obtained from a human donor in a cohort sampled during active COVID-19. Sequencing was carried out using peripheral blood. The chain joins TRBV6-4 to TRBJ2-3; TRBD2 lines up with 9 middle nucleotides. The DNA is TGTGCCAGCAGTGATACCGGGACTAGCAGTACGGATACGCAGTATTTT. The encoded protein is CASSDTGTSSTDTQYF.